This TCR beta chain was recorded in a study of T-cell memory formation after mild COVID-19. Study results and limitations: Pre-infection memory showed some responding clones, and this suggested that cross-reactive memory joined. Contracting CD4+ clones were located mainly in CM and EM, and CD8+ clones in EMRA.

5'RACE with constant-segment primers yielded barcoded, UMI-tagged TCR alpha and TCR beta cDNA libraries. MiXCR, applied by TCRdb to the 5' RACE reads, yields one record per CDR3 protein. The sample lists 450,000 or so distinct CDR3 sequences; 25% were seen once. This clonotype was found a few times. Its antigen is unknown. The clonotype comes from an adult woman who had mild COVID-19 (a few samples of this study predate the infection). Cell type and time point are not known. Sample: PBMCs or a T cell subset sorted from them (not recorded which).

The CDR3 is CAISDRDRGFYEQYF. The DNA of the CDR3 is TGTGCCATCAGCGACAGGGACAGGGGATTCTACGAGCAGTACTTC. This chain joins TRBV10-3 and TRBJ2-7; 10 positions match TRBD1. Germline V CDR1 and CDR2: ENHRY, SYGVKD. Trimming cost V 6 bases and J 3 bases; bases outside gene matches: 8. This CDR3 has 15 residues.